Presented here are 10 T cell receptor beta chains from one specimen sequenced in a study of neurological immune-mediated disorders. TCRdb re-analysed the 5' RACE reads in MiXCR, keeping a single row per CDR3 protein. The profile shows roughly 20,000 distinct CDR3 sequences, 17% of them singletons. Sequencing used CD8+ T cells from blood. These receptors were taken from a woman aged 18-35 years with multiple sclerosis.

This clonotype was observed many times. The V call is TRBV14, the J call TRBJ1-4, with D uncertain. The CDR3 runs 15 residues. Germline CDR1 SGHDN, CDR2 FVKESK. V lost 0 bases, J lost 8 bases, and 13 bases lay in between. CDR3 nucleotide sequence: TGTGCCAGCAGCCAAGATCCGACTCTCCCAGAAAAACTGTTTTTT. Translation: CASSQDPTLPEKLFF.

This clonotype is labeled medium-sized. V gene TRBV24-1 combines with J gene TRBJ2-2, with D maybe TRBD1 (5 bases). The germline CDR1 and CDR2 sequences are KGHDR and SFDVKD. The CDR3 is 13 amino acids. Trimming shortened V by 7 bases and J by 6 bases, and 11 bases separated the two germline ends. CDR3 in amino acids: CATSPTGSGELFF. The CDR3 DNA reads as TGTGCCACCAGCCCTACAGGCTCCGGGGAGCTGTTTTTT.

This clonotype was found a few times. The chain couples TRBV4-3 to TRBJ2-2; D unresolved. This CDR3 spans 14 amino acids. Looked up from germline, CDR1 is LGHNA and CDR2 is YSLEER. The germline V and J ends were trimmed by 3 bases and 6 bases, with 11 bases remaining between them. The CDR3 DNA reads TGCGCCAGCAGCCATCCCCAGTTACCCGGGGAGCTGTTTTTT. Protein product: CASSHPQLPGELFF.

This clonotype has at least ten counts. The rearrangement uses TRBV5-6 and TRBJ2-7, with a weak D call TRBD2 (5 bases). V lost 1 base to trimming and J lost 3 bases, with 17 bases between them. Germline V gives CDR1 SGHDT, CDR2 YYEEEE. This CDR3 spans 16 amino acids. The DNA for the CDR3 is TGTGCCAGCAGCTTGTCGCCGGGAAAGAAGAACTACGAGCAGTACGTC. The encoded protein is CASSLSPGKKNYEQYV.

This clonotype was seen repeatedly, ten times or more. CDR3 coding DNA: TGTGCCAGCAGCTTCCGAGCGGAAGTCAACACCGGGGAGCTGTTTTTT. This translates into CASSFRAEVNTGELFF. The chain is built from TRBV9 and TRBJ2-2; D might be TRBD2 (5 bases). Germline assignment: CDR1 SGDLS and CDR2 YYNGEE. The CDR3 is 16 residues long. Trimming took 4 bases from V and 2 from J, leaving 15 bases between them.

In this sample, this clonotype turned up many times. The CDR3, as DNA: TGTGCCAGCAGTGGCGGGACAGCGGTCTATAATTCACCCCTCCACTTT. Protein product: CASSGGTAVYNSPLHF. This chain links TRBV28 with TRBJ1-6, with 7 bases identical to TRBD1. V gave up 5 bases and J gave up 3 bases; unmatched junction bases: 7. CDR3 length equals 16 residues. Germline CDR1 MDHEN, CDR2 SYDVKM.

The table lists this clonotype with many counts. The chain carries TRBV5-1 and TRBJ2-5; a weak D match, TRBD2 (7 bases). V lost 0 bases and J 5 bases, leaving 17 bases between the germline ends. Germline CDR1 is SGHRS and CDR2 is YFSETQ. The CDR3 length is 16 residues. The CDR3: CASSLDLGGPMETQYF. The CDR3 region has the DNA TGCGCCAGCAGCTTGGACCTGGGGGGGCCGATGGAGACCCAGTACTTC. Full variable domain (outside the CDR3, taken from reference TRBV5-1 and TRBJ2-5): KAGVTQTPRYLIKTRGQQVTLSCSPISGHRSVSWYQQTPGQGLQFLFEYFSETQRNKGNFPGRFSGRQFSNSRSEMNVSTLELGDSALYLCASSLDLGGPMETQYFGPGTRLLVL.

This clonotype came up many times. This chain links TRBV10-3 with TRBJ1-3; D ambiguous. Germline V gives CDR1 ENHRY, CDR2 SYGVKD. The CDR3 contains 13 residues. Trimming removed 4 bases from V and 1 base from J, with 5 bases in between. The CDR3 here is CAISGDSGNTIYF. The CDR3 coding sequence is TGTGCCATCAGTGGGGATTCTGGAAACACCATATATTTT.

By sample share, this clonotype is medium-sized. The rearrangement joins TRBV9 to TRBJ2-1, with TRBD2 identical over 7 bases. With V trimmed by 1 base and J by 9 bases, 10 bases remained unmatched. The CDR3 is 15 amino acids. From germline, CDR1 is SGDLS and CDR2 YYNGEE. In nucleotides, the CDR3 is TGTGCCAGCAGCGTAAGGGCGGGAGAAGGGGTTGAGCAGTTCTTC. Its translation is CASSVRAGEGVEQFF. Looking up the rest from reference TRBV9 and TRBJ2-1 gives the full variable domain: DSGVTQTPKHLITATGQRVTLRCSPRSGDLSVYWYQQSLDQGLQFLIQYYNGEERAKGNILERFSAQQFPDLHSELNLSSLELGDSALYFCASSVRAGEGVEQFFGPGTRLTVL.

The chain combines TRBV7-6 with TRBJ2-1; 16 positions match TRBD2. V gave up 2 bases and J gave up 6 bases; unmatched junction bases: 4. CDR1 SGHVS and CDR2 FNYEAQ come from the germline V gene. This CDR3 comprises 17 residues. CDR3 loop: CASSLRGLAGGINEQFF. The CDR3 DNA is TGTGCCAGCAGCTTACGGGGACTAGCGGGAGGGATCAATGAGCAGTTCTTC. The full variable domain, with the rest looked up from reference TRBV7-6 and TRBJ2-1, is GAGVSQSPRYKVTKRGQDVALRCDPISGHVSLYWYRQALGQGPEFLTYFNYEAQQDKSGLPNDRFSAERPEGSISTLTIQRTEQRDSAMYRCASSLRGLAGGINEQFFGPGTRLTVL.